Shown below are 29 T cell receptor beta chains from a single sample sequenced in a study of T cells after yellow fever vaccination. MiXCR, applied by TCRdb to the 5' RACE reads, yields one record per CDR3 protein. The sample has hundreds of thousands of distinct CDR3 sequences; about 5.2% are singletons. This specimen was CD4+ T cells sorted from PBMCs, taken on the day of the yellow fever booster vaccination. The receptors were sampled from a man between 18 and 29 years old who received the YFV17D yellow fever vaccine.

This clonotype was counted a few times. This rearrangement joins TRBV11-2 to TRBJ2-4, with 7 bases matching TRBD1. The CDR3 runs 17 residues. With 4 bases clipped from V and 0 bases from J, the junction kept 9 bases outside the gene matches. Germline CDR1 SGHAT, CDR2 FQNNGV. The CDR3 is CASSSIGTDPAKNIQYF. For the CDR3, the DNA is TGTGCCAGCAGCTCGATTGGGACAGATCCAGCCAAAAACATTCAGTACTTC. The variable domain in full, completed from reference TRBV11-2 and TRBJ2-4, reads EAGVAQSPRYKIIEKRQSVAFWCNPISGHATLYWYQQILGQGPKLLIQFQNNGVVDDSQLPKDRFSAERLKGVDSTLKIQPAKLEDSAVYLCASSSIGTDPAKNIQYFGAGTRLSVL.

The chain links TRBV29-1 to TRBJ2-3, with D unclear. CDR1 and CDR2 from the germline V gene are SQVTM and ANQGSEA. V was cut by 2 bases and J by 1 base, with 10 bases left in between. The CDR3 is 14 residues long. The DNA of the CDR3 is TGCAGCGTTGAACCGAATTGGGGCACAGATACGCAGTATTTT. Translating it yields CSVEPNWGTDTQYF.

The chain combines TRBV7-2 with TRBJ1-4; TRBD1 matches 7 bases. The CDR3 contains 14 residues. CDR1 SGHTA and CDR2 FQGNSA come from the germline V gene. V shed 5 bases and J 8 bases; nucleotides not matched to a gene: 8. CDR3 nucleotide sequence: TGTGCCAGCAGCCCCCGACAGGGAGTCGAAAAACTGTTTTTT. It codes for CASSPRQGVEKLFF.

The V and J genes are TRBV15 and TRBJ2-7; 8 bases agree with TRBD1. J was trimmed by 3 bases and V by 2 bases; bases with no gene match: 3. Germline-derived CDR1 and CDR2 are LNHNV and YYDKDF (reference sequence). The CDR3 is made up of 14 amino acids. CDR3 residues: CATSRRTGSYEQYF. The CDR3 bases are TGTGCCACCAGCAGAAGGACAGGGAGCTACGAGCAGTACTTC.

This chain uses TRBV20-1 with TRBJ2-3; TRBD2 aligns across 13 bases. The CDR3 is 15 residues long. V shed 1 base, J shed 7 bases, and the junction held 5 bases outside the gene matches. CDR1 is DFQATT and CDR2 is SNEGSKA in the germline V gene (reference sequence). The CDR3 region has the DNA TGCAGTGCTAGAGTGGGACTAGCGGGGCTCAATACGCAGTATTTT. Its translation: CSARVGLAGLNTQYF.

The V gene is TRBV7-2, the J gene TRBJ2-1; TRBD2 aligns across 7 bases. The trim removed 1 base at V and 10 bases at J, leaving 7 bases unmatched. Germline V CDR1 and CDR2: SGHTA, FQGNSA. This CDR3 has 14 residues. CDR3: CASSLGGSGAEQFF. The CDR3 coding sequence is TGTGCCAGCAGCTTAGGGGGAAGCGGGGCCGAGCAGTTCTTC.

There are a few counts of this clonotype. The chain uses TRBV4-3 and TRBJ1-3; D is undetermined. The CDR3 loop spans 18 amino acids. V shed 0 bases and J shed 3 bases, with 18 bases lying between them. Germline CDR1 is LGHNA and CDR2 is YSLEER. The CDR3 sequence: CASSQDYPIALFGNTIYF. DNA for the CDR3: TGCGCCAGCAGCCAAGATTACCCCATTGCTCTCTTTGGAAACACCATATATTTT.

The chain carries TRBV20-1 and TRBJ2-2, with 8 bases fitting TRBD2. CDR3 size: 14 residues. CDR1 is DFQATT and CDR2 is SNEGSKA in the germline V gene (reference sequence). V trimming: 4 bases; J trimming: 0 bases; junction bases outside the gene matches: 1. The CDR3 sequence is CSATGGANTGELFF. In nucleotides, the CDR3 is TGCAGTGCTACCGGGGGGGCGAACACCGGGGAGCTGTTTTTT.

A few counts support this clonotype. The V and J genes are TRBV5-6 and TRBJ2-3; D is unclear. Germline CDR1 is SGHDT and CDR2 is YYEEEE. The V and J ends lost 3 bases and 9 bases respectively, with 17 bases between them. This CDR3 has 14 residues. The CDR3 is CASSSSSQIRTQYF. CDR3 nucleotide sequence: TGTGCCAGCAGCTCGAGTTCCCAAATTCGGACGCAGTATTTT.

There are a few counts of this clonotype. This chain joins TRBV7-2 and TRBJ1-2; maybe TRBD1 (6 bases). CDR1 and CDR2 from the germline V gene are SGHTA and FQGNSA. V was cut by 6 bases and J by 1 base, with 15 bases left in between. The CDR3 covers 15 residues. DNA of the CDR3: TGTGCCAGCAGGGAGGACAGACCGTTTAACTATGGCTACACCTTC. Its translation: CASREDRPFNYGYTF.

This clonotype has ten or more counts. This sequence joins TRBV20-1 and TRBJ2-5; possibly TRBD1 or TRBD2 for D (6 bases each). The CDR3 runs 14 residues. Germline values: CDR1 DFQATT, CDR2 SNEGSKA (reference sequence). The ends were cut back, 2 bases at V and 5 bases at J, with 15 bases in the middle. The DNA for the CDR3 is TGCAGTGCTAGAAGGGGGGAAACTGGTGAGACCCAGTACTTC. Translating it yields CSARRGETGETQYF.

This clonotype was detected ten times or more. The V and J genes are TRBV12-3 or TRBV12-4 and TRBJ2-3; 9 bases match TRBD2. Trimming removed 1 base from V and 6 bases from J; junction bases left unmatched: 8. The CDR3 runs to 16 residues. The CDR3 DNA sequence: TGTGCCAGCAGTTTAGATTCTAGCGGGGCAACGGATACGCAGTATTTT. Protein: CASSLDSSGATDTQYF.

The V call is TRBV12-5, the J call TRBJ1-1, with no clear D. Germline V gives CDR1 LGHNT, CDR2 FRNRAP. The CDR3 consists of 16 residues. Trimming removed 0 bases at V and 0 bases at J, with 11 bases between. This chain's CDR3 is CASGLVLRTLNTEAFF. The CDR3 bases are TGTGCTAGTGGTTTGGTACTACGCACCTTGAACACTGAAGCTTTCTTT.

V is TRBV10-3 and J is TRBJ2-2; D may be TRBD1 (5 bases). The length of the CDR3 is 15 residues. Germline CDR1 ENHRY, CDR2 SYGVKD. Between the trimmed V and J ends, which lost 7 bases and 0 bases, there was a span of 12 bases. The chain's CDR3 is CAITDRRTNTGELFF. Written as DNA, the CDR3 is TGTGCCATCACTGACAGACGAACGAACACCGGGGAGCTGTTTTTT.

This clonotype was recorded at least ten times. This chain links TRBV5-6 with TRBJ1-2; TRBD1 aligns across 9 bases. Germline V gene sequence: CDR1 SGHDT, CDR2 YYEEEE. Unmatched junction bases numbered 3, after V lost 3 bases and J lost 3 bases. This CDR3 region has 14 residues. CDR3 nucleotides: TGTGCCAGCAGCTGGGGGGACAGGGACTATGGCTACACCTTC. Protein sequence: CASSWGDRDYGYTF.

This clonotype appeared many times. The V and J genes are TRBV7-2 and TRBJ1-1; TRBD1 might be the D (6 bases). V shed 7 bases and J shed 3 bases, with 12 bases lying between them. Looked up from germline, CDR1 is SGHTA and CDR2 is FQGNSA. The CDR3 spans 13 residues. The CDR3 here is CASNNRVDTEAFF. The CDR3 coding sequence is TGTGCCAGCAACAACAGGGTAGACACTGAAGCTTTCTTT. The full variable domain, its missing parts supplied by reference TRBV7-2 and TRBJ1-1, is GAGVSQSPSNKVTEKGKDVELRCDPISGHTALYWYRQSLGQGLEFLIYFQGNSAPDKSGLPSDRFSAERTGGSVSTLTIQRTQQEDSAVYLCASNNRVDTEAFFGQGTRLTVV.

The V call is TRBV6-6, the J call TRBJ1-3; no reliable D call. Germline values: CDR1 MNHNY, CDR2 SVGAGI (reference sequence). The CDR3 is 15 amino acids. Trimming shortened V by 6 bases and J by 0 bases, and 12 bases separated the two germline ends. The CDR3 DNA reads TGTGCCAGCAGCCCAGACGGAAGCTCTGGAAACACCATATATTTT. This encodes CASSPDGSSGNTIYF.

The V gene is TRBV7-2, the J gene TRBJ1-4, with a possible D match to TRBD1 (5 bases). The germline CDR1 and CDR2 sequences are SGHTA and FQGNSA. Trimming cost V 3 bases and J 5 bases, with 10 bases left between them. The CDR3 extends over 14 amino acids. The CDR3 loop is CASSLSRDNEKLFF. The CDR3 nucleotides are TGTGCCAGCAGCTTGTCTCGGGACAATGAAAAACTGTTTTTT. Looking up the rest from reference TRBV7-2 and TRBJ1-4 gives the full variable domain: GAGVSQSPSNKVTEKGKDVELRCDPISGHTALYWYRQSLGQGLEFLIYFQGNSAPDKSGLPSDRFSAERTGGSVSTLTIQRTQQEDSAVYLCASSLSRDNEKLFFGSGTQLSVL.

This clonotype has a count of ten or more. The CDR3 protein is CASSQDLGVLTF. Written as DNA, the CDR3 is TGTGCCAGCAGCCAAGATCTAGGGGTCCTGACTTTC. The V gene is TRBV3-1, the J gene TRBJ2-6; D remains ambiguous. V lost 0 bases and J lost 13, with 7 bases in between. There are 12 residues in the CDR3. CDR1 is LGHDT, CDR2 YNNKEL, per germline (reference sequence).

This clonotype was detected many times. The chain combines TRBV6-5 with TRBJ2-7; 9 nucleotides line up with TRBD2. Germline V CDR1 and CDR2: MNHEY, SVGAGI. There are 16 residues in the CDR3. J was trimmed by 0 bases and V by 0 bases; bases with no gene match: 3. The CDR3 nucleotides are TGTGCCAGCAGTTACTCTAGCGGGGGCGACTCCTACGAGCAGTACTTC. It codes for CASSYSSGGDSYEQYF.

This clonotype has more than one count but fewer than ten. J is TRBJ2-7 and V is TRBV3-1; 12 bases map to TRBD2. Unmatched junction bases numbered 3, after V lost 4 bases and J lost 2 bases. Looked up from germline, CDR1 is LGHDT and CDR2 is YNNKEL (reference sequence). This CDR3 has 15 amino acids. The CDR3 is CASSPASGGAYEQYF. Written as DNA, the CDR3 is TGTGCCAGCAGCCCGGCTAGCGGGGGGGCCTACGAGCAGTACTTC.

This clonotype was observed a few times. The genes are TRBV20-1 and TRBJ1-6; D uncertain. Per the germline V gene, CDR1 is DFQATT and CDR2 is SNEGSKA (reference sequence). V lost 3 bases to trimming and J lost 12 bases, with 18 bases between them. The CDR3 runs 14 residues. The CDR3 nucleotides are TGCAGTGCTAGCGACAAGCCAGGCTATGGACCCCTCCACTTT. Its translation: CSASDKPGYGPLHF.

The chain has TRBV4-1 and TRBJ2-3; D gene unclear. The CDR3 is 13 residues long. CDR1 is MGHRA and CDR2 is YSYEKL in the germline V gene. Trimming stripped 6 bases from V and 3 bases from J, with 10 bases between. The CDR3 reads CASRVRPTDTQYF. The CDR3 DNA sequence: TGCGCCAGCAGAGTCAGGCCGACAGATACGCAGTATTTT.

The rearrangement uses TRBV5-1 and TRBJ1-4; 7 nucleotides line up with TRBD1. Germline CDR1 is SGHRS and CDR2 is YFSETQ. This CDR3 region has 14 residues. With V trimmed by 4 bases and J by 8 bases, 8 bases remained unmatched. The CDR3 loop is CASSPQGVEEKLFF. CDR3 nucleotide sequence: TGCGCCAGCAGCCCCCAGGGGGTAGAGGAAAAACTGTTTTTT.

This clonotype was counted at least ten times. The V gene is TRBV11-3, the J gene TRBJ1-1, with TRBD1 as a possible D gene (5 bases). Germline V lookup: CDR1 SGHNT, CDR2 YENEEA. V lost 3 bases and J lost 5, with 10 bases in between. The CDR3 runs to 13 residues. The CDR3: CASSFSGGTEAFF. The CDR3, as DNA: TGTGCCAGCAGCTTTTCCGGGGGAACTGAAGCTTTCTTT.

This clonotype was counted between two and nine times. The V call is TRBV6-2 or TRBV6-3, the J call TRBJ2-1; tentatively, D is TRBD2 (6 bases). Trimming stripped 0 bases from V and 3 bases from J, with 9 bases between. Per germline, CDR1 MNHEY and CDR2 SVGEGT. This CDR3 is 15 amino acids long. CDR3 amino acids: CASSYSRTNYNEQFF. The CDR3 DNA reads TGTGCCAGCAGTTACTCGAGGACTAACTACAATGAGCAGTTCTTC.

This clonotype was detected a few times. The rearrangement links TRBV4-3 to TRBJ2-1, with D perhaps matching TRBD2 (6 bases). CDR1 and CDR2 (germline): LGHNA, YSLEER. The CDR3 length is 18 residues. V was pared by 0 bases and J by 2 bases, with 17 bases between. The CDR3 loop reads CASSQEGLYPGPYNEQFF. The CDR3 DNA reads TGCGCCAGCAGCCAAGAGGGACTCTACCCTGGGCCCTACAATGAGCAGTTCTTC.

This clonotype was recorded only once. The chain joins TRBV28 to TRBJ2-7; 12 nucleotides line up with TRBD1. In germline, CDR1 is MDHEN, CDR2 SYDVKM. This CDR3 has 15 amino acids. V lost 4 bases to trimming and J lost 9 bases; unmatched junction nucleotides: 10. CDR3 protein: CASSSSGTGGGRQYV. CDR3 bases: TGTGCCAGCAGTTCGTCCGGGACAGGGGGCGGACGGCAGTACGTC.

This clonotype was seen a handful of times. The chain joins TRBV3-1 to TRBJ2-3; 8 positions agree with TRBD2. V dropped 0 bases and J dropped 12; count of bases not matched to a gene: 8. Germline assignment: CDR1 LGHDT and CDR2 YNNKEL (reference sequence). CDR3 length: 14 residues. CDR3 in amino acids: CASSQEGAGGTQYF. The CDR3 DNA is TGTGCCAGCAGCCAAGAAGGGGCGGGGGGCACCCAGTATTTT.